This TCR beta chain originates from a study of blood T cell repertoires in COVID-19. In the study overall: The samples span acute and convalescent COVID-19 from the United States, Italy and Spain.

Germline-derived CDR1 and CDR2 are SGHRS and YFSETQ. The CDR3 has 14 residues. Trimming cost V 0 bases and J 6 bases, with 12 bases left between them. Cohort allocation depended upon clinical history that participants reported. Source study methods: The authors estimated nucleated cell counts from reference gene primer amplification. The table came from immunoSEQ multiplex PCR; TCRdb's copy has only in-frame clones and leaves some out. The V and J calls and clone size were taken over from that table, and D and trimming were inferred from the DNA. Among a few hundred thousand clones, roughly nine tenths were seen once, and the ten largest hold around 8%.

V and J are TRBV5-1 and TRBJ1-2; tentatively, D is TRBD1 (6 bases). The sequenced sample was PBMCs or T cells enriched from blood (not recorded which). The sequence was collected from a woman aged 60-75 years who had recovered from COVID-19. The CDR3 loop is CASSLEGGKDGYTF. CDR3 DNA sequence: TGCGCCAGCAGCTTGGAAGGGGGAAAGGATGGCTACACCTTC.